This section outlines one T cell receptor (beta chain) sequence together with its context. This CDR3 contains 17 residues. CDR1 and CDR2 from the germline V gene are SGHAT and FQNNGV. V trimming: 5 bases; J trimming: 4 bases; junction bases outside the gene matches: 11. These data come from a study of control samples from healthy donors and cancer patients. The data were produced by immunoSEQ multiplex PCR, yet TCRdb's version contains in-frame clones alone and is incomplete. The sample holds 90,000 to 150,000 clones; 89% are singletons and the top ten take about 40%. This chain links TRBV11-2 with TRBJ2-2, with 9 bases identical to TRBD2. The specimen was blood. This sequence was found in a man aged 50 or older in good health. The chain's CDR3 is CASSPTTSGLITGELFF. The CDR3 DNA follows: TGTGCCAGCAGCCCAACTACTAGCGGGCTCATCACCGGGGAGCTGTTTTTT.